One and the same sample provided the 5 T cell receptor beta chains below, sequenced in a study of control samples from healthy donors and cancer patients. Here immunoSEQ multiplex PCR was the method, and the copy in TCRdb shows in-frame clones only, minus some. The sample lists some 140,000 clones, around 90% seen once, with about 10% in the top ten. Sequencing used blood. The origin of the receptors is a man aged 25-40 years in good health.

The chain uses TRBV21-1 and TRBJ2-1; the DNA was not compared with TRBD2, the D call given in the table. TRBV21-1 is a known pseudogene. The CDR3 is 17 residues long. In nucleotides, the CDR3 is TGTGCCACCAGACTAGCGGGAACCAACTACTCCTACAATGAGCAGTTCTTC. Its translation: CATRLAGTNYSYNEQFF.

This chain connects TRBV11-2 to TRBJ2-1; weak D call: TRBD1 (5 bases). The length of the CDR3 is 15 residues. Germline V gene sequence: CDR1 SGHAT, CDR2 FQNNGV. V was shortened by 2 bases and J by 8 bases, with 16 bases between the two germline ends. The CDR3 DNA reads as TGTGCCAGCAGCTTAAGCCAAGGGGCCCTTGATGAGCAGTTCTTC. It is translated as CASSLSQGALDEQFF. Filled out from reference TRBV11-2 and TRBJ2-1, the complete variable domain reads EAGVAQSPRYKIIEKRQSVAFWCNPISGHATLYWYQQILGQGPKLLIQFQNNGVVDDSQLPKDRFSAERLKGVDSTLKIQPAKLEDSAVYLCASSLSQGALDEQFFGPGTRLTVL.

V usage is TRBV7-9 and J usage is TRBJ1-3, with a possible D match to TRBD1 (5 bases). Trimming took off 4 bases at V and 2 bases at J, with 12 bases between the two ends. Germline loops: CDR1 SEHNR, CDR2 FQNEAQ (reference sequence). This CDR3 comprises 15 residues. CDR3 amino acids: CASSWDSGPGNTIYF. The DNA of the CDR3 is TGTGCCAGCAGCTGGGACTCTGGCCCTGGAAACACCATATATTTT.

The gene calls are TRBV6-5 and TRBJ2-7, with D unresolved. The CDR3 extends over 13 amino acids. V was shortened by 0 bases and J by 6 bases, with 9 bases between the two germline ends. Germline values: CDR1 MNHEY, CDR2 SVGAGI. The CDR3 reads CASSYSFGFEQYF. Here the CDR3 DNA reads TGTGCCAGCAGTTACTCGTTCGGGTTCGAGCAGTACTTC.

The rearrangement uses TRBV9 and TRBJ2-1; TRBD2 aligns across 11 bases. The CDR3 is 16 amino acids. After removal of 4 bases from V and 6 bases from J, the junction contained 9 bases not matched to a gene. Per germline, CDR1 SGDLS and CDR2 YYNGEE. The CDR3 DNA reads as TGTGCCAGCAGCTCCCGTAGCGGGAGGGCCCCCAATGAGCAGTTCTTC. This translates into CASSSRSGRAPNEQFF.